This T cell receptor (beta chain) was recovered during a study of identical twins. This CDR3 is built from 13 residues. Germline V gene data show CDR1 as MNHEY and CDR2 as SVGEGT. V was pared by 8 bases and J by 3 bases, with 12 bases between. This clonotype was counted only a few times. Its cognate antigen is unknown. Template switching added a universal primer site; cDNA carried unique molecular identifiers. MiXCR was run by TCRdb on the 5' RACE reads, yielding one entry per CDR3 protein. This sample yields 250,000 to 350,000 distinct CDR3 sequences, of which over 8.5% are seen a single time; roughly 6.4% belongs to the top ten. The study's findings and limits: Fewer insertions marked abundant cord blood beta clonotypes; young adult naive trended weakly, memory not at all.

With no exceptions, donors were healthy Caucasians. These data were also reused for a study on yellow fever vaccine responses in identical twins. That study reports: Each twin's T cell response to the vaccine was reported to look partly convergent and partly personalized.

The material sequenced was CD8+ T cells sorted from blood. The V call is TRBV6-2 or TRBV6-3, the J call TRBJ2-3, with a tentative D call TRBD2 (6 bases). This receptor was taken from a woman between 18 and 29 years old in good health. The CDR3 reads CASEEGRTDTQYF. CDR3 nucleotides: TGTGCCAGCGAGGAAGGGAGGACAGATACGCAGTATTTT.